Listed here is a single T cell receptor (beta chain). Its antigen remains unknown. Here immunoSEQ multiplex PCR was the method, and the copy in TCRdb shows in-frame clones only, minus some. The sample gives about 590 clones, just under 95% of which show up once; over 4% is in the top ten. These data are taken from a study of Tregs in tolerant kidney transplant recipients. Whole-study context: Recipient Tregs were cultured more than 15 days with activated donor B cells and IL-2. Sorting of CD4+CD25+CD127- cells followed roughly 3-day belatacept mixed lymphocyte reactions, sometimes with roughly 5-day graft donor restimulation.

General observations from the study: The most relevant donor-specific Treg TCRbeta repertoire apparently came from expansion with activated donor B cells.

After removal of 7 bases from V and 3 bases from J, the junction contained 5 bases not matched to a gene. The germline V gene has CDR1 SGHNT and CDR2 YYREEE (reference sequence). The CDR3 has 13 amino acids. This chain uses TRBV5-4 with TRBJ2-7; 9 nucleotides agree with TRBD1. The sample was Tregs from blood cultured with allogeneic cells, taken before the transplant. The source of this sequence is a human patient who received a combined kidney and bone marrow transplant. The CDR3 spells CASARDRDYEQYF. DNA for the CDR3: TGTGCCAGCGCTCGGGACAGGGACTACGAGCAGTACTTC.